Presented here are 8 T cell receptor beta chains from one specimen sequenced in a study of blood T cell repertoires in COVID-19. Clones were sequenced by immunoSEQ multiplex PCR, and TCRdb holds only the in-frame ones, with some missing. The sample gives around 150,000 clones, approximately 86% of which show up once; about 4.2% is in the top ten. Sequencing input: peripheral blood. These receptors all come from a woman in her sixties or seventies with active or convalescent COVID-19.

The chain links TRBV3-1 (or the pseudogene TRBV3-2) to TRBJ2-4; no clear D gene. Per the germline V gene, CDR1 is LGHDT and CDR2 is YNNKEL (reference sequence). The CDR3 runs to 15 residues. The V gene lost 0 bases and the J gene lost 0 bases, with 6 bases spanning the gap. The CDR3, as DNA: TGTGCCAGCAGCCAAGAACAGCTAGCCAAAAACATTCAGTACTTC. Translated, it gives CASSQEQLAKNIQYF.

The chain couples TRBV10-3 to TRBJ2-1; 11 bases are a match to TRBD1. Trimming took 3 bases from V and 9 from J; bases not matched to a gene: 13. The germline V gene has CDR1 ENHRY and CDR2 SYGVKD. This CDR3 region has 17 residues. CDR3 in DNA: TGTGCCATCAGTGACCAAAAGCTTGGGACAGGGGGATTTGAGCAGTTCTTC. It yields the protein CAISDQKLGTGGFEQFF.

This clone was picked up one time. Here the CDR3 reads CASRSREDSNYGYTF. CDR3 coding DNA: TGTGCCAGCAGATCACGTGAAGACTCTAACTATGGCTACACCTTC. This chain uses TRBV6-5 with TRBJ1-2; D ambiguous. V shed 6 bases and J shed 0 bases, with 14 bases lying between them. The CDR3 contains 15 residues. Germline values: CDR1 MNHEY, CDR2 SVGAGI.

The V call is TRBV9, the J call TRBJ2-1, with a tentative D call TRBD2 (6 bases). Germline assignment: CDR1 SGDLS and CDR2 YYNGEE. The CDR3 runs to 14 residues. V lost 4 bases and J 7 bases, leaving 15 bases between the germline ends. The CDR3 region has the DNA TGTGCCAGCAGCTTAAGACTAGGTGTGAATGAGCAGTTCTTC. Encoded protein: CASSLRLGVNEQFF.

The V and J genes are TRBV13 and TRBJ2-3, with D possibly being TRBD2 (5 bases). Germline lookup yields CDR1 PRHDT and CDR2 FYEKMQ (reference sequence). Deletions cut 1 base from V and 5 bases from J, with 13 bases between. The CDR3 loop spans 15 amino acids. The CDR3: CASSLAGITRDTQYF. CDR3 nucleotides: TGTGCCAGCAGCTTAGCGGGGATCACCCGAGATACGCAGTATTTT. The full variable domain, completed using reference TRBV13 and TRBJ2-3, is AAGVIQSPRHLIKEKRETATLKCYPIPRHDTVYWYQQGPGQDPQFLISFYEKMQSDKGSIPDRFSAQQFSDYHSELNMSSLELGDSALYFCASSLAGITRDTQYFGPGTRLTVL.

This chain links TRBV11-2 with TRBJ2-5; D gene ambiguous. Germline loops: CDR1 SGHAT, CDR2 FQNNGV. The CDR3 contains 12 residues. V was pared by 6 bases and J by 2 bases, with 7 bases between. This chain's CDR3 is CASRAVQETQYF. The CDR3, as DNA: TGTGCCAGCAGGGCAGTACAAGAGACCCAGTACTTC. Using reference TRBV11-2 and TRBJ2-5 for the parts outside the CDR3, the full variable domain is EAGVAQSPRYKIIEKRQSVAFWCNPISGHATLYWYQQILGQGPKLLIQFQNNGVVDDSQLPKDRFSAERLKGVDSTLKIQPAKLEDSAVYLCASRAVQETQYFGPGTRLLVL.

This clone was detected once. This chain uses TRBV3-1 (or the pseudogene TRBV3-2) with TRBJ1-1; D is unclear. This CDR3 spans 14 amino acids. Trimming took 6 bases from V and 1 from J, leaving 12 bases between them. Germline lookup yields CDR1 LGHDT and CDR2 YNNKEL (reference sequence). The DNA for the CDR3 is TGTGCCAGCAGTGAAACCGGCGGGAACACTGAAGCTTTCTTT. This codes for CASSETGGNTEAFF.

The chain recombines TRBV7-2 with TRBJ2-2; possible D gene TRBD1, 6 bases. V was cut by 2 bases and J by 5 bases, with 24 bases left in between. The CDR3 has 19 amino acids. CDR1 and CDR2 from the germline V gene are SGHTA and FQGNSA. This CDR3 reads CASSLRNTSSQGRTGELFF. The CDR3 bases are TGTGCCAGCAGCTTACGTAATACCTCTTCACAGGGTCGAACCGGGGAGCTGTTTTTT.